This T cell receptor beta chain was profiled in a study of T-cell reconstitution after alpha-beta-depleted transplantation in children. CDR3 length: 13 amino acids. Per the germline V gene, CDR1 is KGHSH and CDR2 is LQKENI. Deletions cut 4 bases from V and 3 bases from J, with 10 bases between. Unique molecular identifiers tagged the TCRbeta library. TCRdb re-called the PCR reads with MiXCR, one entry per CDR3 protein. The sample has 260,000 or so distinct CDR3 sequences, 9.5% to 15% seen once. This receptor was obtained from a human donor who donated a stem cell graft to a child with acute lymphoblastic leukemia. This specimen was PBMCs from the stem cell graft donor, taken from the stem cell graft. V gene TRBV18 combines with J gene TRBJ2-7; D ambiguous. This chain's CDR3 is CASSLSKGYEQYF. CDR3 DNA: TGTGCCAGCTCACTTTCCAAGGGCTACGAGCAGTACTTC.